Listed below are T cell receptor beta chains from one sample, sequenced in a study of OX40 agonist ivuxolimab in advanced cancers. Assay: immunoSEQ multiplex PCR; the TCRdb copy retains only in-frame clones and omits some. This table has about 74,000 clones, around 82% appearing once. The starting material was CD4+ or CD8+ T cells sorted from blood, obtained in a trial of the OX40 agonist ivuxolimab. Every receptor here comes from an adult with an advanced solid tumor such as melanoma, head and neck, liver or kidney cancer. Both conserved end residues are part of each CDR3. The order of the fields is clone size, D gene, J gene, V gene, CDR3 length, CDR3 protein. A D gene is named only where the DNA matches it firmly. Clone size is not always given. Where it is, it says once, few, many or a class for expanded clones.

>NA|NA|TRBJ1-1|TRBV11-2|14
CASSPTAWHTEAFF
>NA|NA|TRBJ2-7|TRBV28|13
CASSLQQRFEQYF
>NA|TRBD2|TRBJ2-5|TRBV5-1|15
CASSPPRAGDETQYF
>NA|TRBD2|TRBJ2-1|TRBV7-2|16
CASSPAGTSGRNEQFF
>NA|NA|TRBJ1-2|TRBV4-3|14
CASSQDLGSGGYTF
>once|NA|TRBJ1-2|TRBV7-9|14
CASSLGTVNYGYTF
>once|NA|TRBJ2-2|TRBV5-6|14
CASSSLRGTGELFF
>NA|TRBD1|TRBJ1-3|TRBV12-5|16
CASGLVVTGGGNTIYF
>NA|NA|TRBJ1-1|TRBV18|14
CASSPPPQPLEAFF
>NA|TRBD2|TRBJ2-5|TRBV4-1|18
CASSQGGLAGGQLWTQYF
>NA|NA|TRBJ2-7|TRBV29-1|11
CSVRTALEQYF
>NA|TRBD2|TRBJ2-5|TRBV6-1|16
CASSEAPGGGRETQYF
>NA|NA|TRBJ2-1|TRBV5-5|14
CASSLNAGYNEQFF
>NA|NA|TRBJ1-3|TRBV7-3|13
CASSLFLGNTIYF
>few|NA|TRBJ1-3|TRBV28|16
CASSLLGPSSGNTIYF
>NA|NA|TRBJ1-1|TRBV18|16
CASSPPRPGRNTEAFF
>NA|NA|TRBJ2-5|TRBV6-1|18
CASSEGKGGSGSQETQYF
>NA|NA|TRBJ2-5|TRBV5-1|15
CASSLGGVGQETQYF
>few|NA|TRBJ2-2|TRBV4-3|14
CASSQVASTGELFF
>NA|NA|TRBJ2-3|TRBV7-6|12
CASSSTTDTQYF
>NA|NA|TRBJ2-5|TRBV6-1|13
CASANSQQETQYF
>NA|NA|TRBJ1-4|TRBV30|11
CAWAKGGKLFF
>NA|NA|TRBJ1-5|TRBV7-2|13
CASSLTGPQPQHF
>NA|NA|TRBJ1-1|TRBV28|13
CASSTHPNTEAFF
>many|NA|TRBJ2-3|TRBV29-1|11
CSVELGDTQYF
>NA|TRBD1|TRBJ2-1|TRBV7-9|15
CASSTQTGYRNEQFF
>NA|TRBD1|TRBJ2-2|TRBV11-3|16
CASSFSAGGMIGELFF
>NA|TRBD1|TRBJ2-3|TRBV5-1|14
CASSYRGQTDTQYF
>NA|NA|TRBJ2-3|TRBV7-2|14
CASSPRASTDTQYF
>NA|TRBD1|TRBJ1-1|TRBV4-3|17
CASSPRDSFPMNTEAFF
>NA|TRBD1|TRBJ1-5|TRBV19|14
CASTLGGFNQPQHF
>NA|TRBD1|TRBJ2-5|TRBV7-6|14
CASSLTGQRETQYF
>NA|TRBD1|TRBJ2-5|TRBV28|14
CASSLDRGRETQYF
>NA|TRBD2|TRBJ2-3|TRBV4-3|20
CASSQDIGTSGFSSTDTQYF
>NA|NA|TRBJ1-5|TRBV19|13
CASSISGGQPQHF
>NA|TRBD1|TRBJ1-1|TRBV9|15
CASSALQGASTEAFF
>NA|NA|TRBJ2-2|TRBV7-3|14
CASSLYSNTGELFF
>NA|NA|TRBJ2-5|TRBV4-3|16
CASSQDIYSLGETQYF
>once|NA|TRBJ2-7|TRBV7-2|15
CASSTLQGGYYEQYF
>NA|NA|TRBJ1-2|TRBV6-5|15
CASSYSVSPGYGYTF
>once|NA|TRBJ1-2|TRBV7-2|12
CASSFPGLGYTF
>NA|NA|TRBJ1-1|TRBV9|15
CASSVGLGIDTEAFF
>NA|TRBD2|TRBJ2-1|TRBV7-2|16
CASSSQSGSSYNEQFF
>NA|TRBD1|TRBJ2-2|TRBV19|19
CASNRSPIQGFLGTGELFF
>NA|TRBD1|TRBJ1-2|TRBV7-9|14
CASSFGQGPYGYTF
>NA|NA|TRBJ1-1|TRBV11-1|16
CASSYQARLTDTEAFF
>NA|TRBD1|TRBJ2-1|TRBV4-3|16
CASSLRQGAKVGEQFF
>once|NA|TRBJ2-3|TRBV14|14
CASSLTGLADTQYF
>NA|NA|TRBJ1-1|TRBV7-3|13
CASSLAGQTEAFF
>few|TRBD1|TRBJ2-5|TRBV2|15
CASRTRGRGQETQYF
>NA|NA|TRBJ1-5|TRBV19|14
CASSIEETPRKQHF
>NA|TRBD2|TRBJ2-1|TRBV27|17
CASSSGQRGFLNNEQFF
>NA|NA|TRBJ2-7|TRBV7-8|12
CASSTGGYEQYF